Reported below is one T cell receptor beta chain. What it binds is unknown. The sample is drawn from a study of T cell repertoires in cytomegalovirus infection. Across the study: Signatures in public TCR beta sequences pointed to both CMV infection and matching HLA type. Findings and caveats of the study: CMV-specific TCR beta clonotypes restricted by HLA-C were the ones dominating the ex vivo response. Frequencies of public TCR beta families were cumulated, and this identified carriers of CMV plus the relevant HLA.

V lost 8 bases to trimming and J lost 8 bases; unmatched junction nucleotides: 13. The V gene's germline CDR1 is MNHEY and CDR2 SVGEGT. The CDR3 length is 16 residues. TCRdb independently ran MiXCR on the reads; one entry per CDR3 protein. The table shows about 530,000 distinct CDR3 sequences, with approximately 26% occurring only once. V usage is TRBV6-2 or TRBV6-3 and J usage is TRBJ2-4; 12 bases align to TRBD1. The sample was PBMCs. The receptor was isolated from a human donor in good health (CMV status not recorded). Some clones in this sample may be carry-over from other donors' samples. Written as DNA, the CDR3 is TGTGCCAGCGCCACGCGGGACAGGGGGCGCTACGACATTCAGTACTTC. The encoded protein is CASATRDRGRYDIQYF.